The source of this TCR beta chain is a study of T cell responses to AZD1222 COVID-19 vaccine. The assay was immunoSEQ multiplex PCR, and TCRdb's table has in-frame clones only and misses some. The profile covers about 85,000 clones, with about 90% appearing a single time and around 6.7% taken by the ten largest. The CDR3 contains 15 residues. Germline CDR1 and CDR2: SGHVS and FQNEAQ. The germline V and J ends were trimmed by 2 bases and 2 bases, with 12 bases remaining between them. Points from the study as a whole: Reports indicate that nearly half of spike-specific TCRs are directed at unmutated variant regions. Possibly, clonal diversity was underestimated; donors were largely white British and included more females.

This clone was recorded once. Its antigen is not identified. The rearrangement links TRBV7-8 to TRBJ1-1; the D is unclear. This sample comprised peripheral blood, obtained on day 0 of AZD1222 vaccination. The receptor comes from an adult in good health. As DNA, the CDR3 is TGTGCCAGCAGCTTAATGGGCAGTGTAAACACTGAAGCTTTCTTT. It is translated as CASSLMGSVNTEAFF.